This T cell receptor beta chain was retrieved from a study of blood T cell repertoires in COVID-19. CDR3 length: 14 residues. V lost 6 bases to trimming and J lost 1 base; unmatched junction nucleotides: 5. Germline V CDR1 and CDR2: ENHRY, SYGVKD. Sequenced by immunoSEQ multiplex PCR; TCRdb stores in-frame clones only, minus some. The sample lists roughly 130,000 clones; just over 85% were seen once. Sequenced material: peripheral blood. The receptor was derived from a man aged 40-49 years with acute or convalescent COVID-19. The chain employs TRBV10-3 and TRBJ1-1; 7 bases map to TRBD1. The CDR3 coding sequence is TGTGCCATCAGATCCACAGGGGAGAACACTGAAGCTTTCTTT. Its protein product is CAIRSTGENTEAFF.